Shown below are 30 T cell receptor beta chains from a single sample sequenced in a study of neurological immune-mediated disorders. TCRdb reanalysed the 5' RACE reads using MiXCR and keeps one entry per CDR3 protein. The data contain approximately 30,000 distinct CDR3 sequences, under 25% of them singletons. Sample: PBMCs. The receptors shown here come from a woman in her sixties in good health.

This clonotype came up a few times. The chain uses TRBV18 and TRBJ2-4; TRBD1 matches at 8 bases. CDR3 length equals 16 residues. V lost 3 bases and J lost 0; bases outside the gene matches: 4. CDR1 is KGHSH, CDR2 LQKENI, per germline. The CDR3 spells CASSPAGGLAKNIQYF. As DNA, the CDR3 is TGTGCCAGCTCACCGGCAGGGGGCCTAGCCAAAAACATTCAGTACTTC.

The sample holds many counts of this clonotype. The V gene is TRBV10-3, the J gene TRBJ2-2; either TRBD1 or TRBD2 may fit D (5 bases each). V was cut by 0 bases and J by 4 bases, with 18 bases left in between. The CDR3 covers 18 residues. Germline CDR1 is ENHRY and CDR2 is SYGVKD. The CDR3 region has the DNA TGTGCCATCAGTGAGTCGACTCCGGGCACAGGACTCACCGGGGAGCTGTTTTTT. Translation: CAISESTPGTGLTGELFF.

The V call is TRBV7-2, the J call TRBJ2-5; no clear D. The V end lost 4 bases, the J end lost 6 bases, and 18 bases lay between the germline ends. CDR1 is SGHTA and CDR2 is FQGNSA in the germline V gene. There are 15 residues in the CDR3. The CDR3, as DNA: TGTGCCAGCAGCTCTCCGAGAAAGTTGTTGAAGACCCAGTACTTC. Translating it yields CASSSPRKLLKTQYF.

By sample fraction, this clonotype is medium-sized. The V call is TRBV29-1, the J call TRBJ2-3, with D possibly being TRBD1 (6 bases). The CDR3 sequence is 13 residues long. The V and J ends lost 3 bases and 1 base respectively, with 8 bases between them. Germline lookup yields CDR1 SQVTM and CDR2 ANQGSEA. The CDR3 region is CSVDKGGTDTQYF. CDR3 nucleotide sequence: TGCAGCGTTGATAAGGGGGGCACAGATACGCAGTATTTT.

This rearrangement joins TRBV4-2 to TRBJ1-5, with D possibly matching TRBD1 (6 bases). Germline V lookup: CDR1 LGHNA, CDR2 YNFKEQ. CDR3 length: 18 amino acids. With 0 bases removed from V and 3 bases from J, the gap between germline ends came to 18 bases. The CDR3 DNA reads as TGTGCCAGCAGCCAAGAAGTCTCTGGAACAGGGAACAATCAGCCCCAGCATTTT. Translation gives CASSQEVSGTGNNQPQHF.

The V gene is TRBV7-9, the J gene TRBJ2-1; TRBD2 matches at 14 bases. CDR1 and CDR2 (germline): SEHNR, FQNEAQ (reference sequence). The CDR3 contains 19 residues. V was clipped by 3 bases and J by 5 bases; unmatched bases: 12. The CDR3 DNA sequence: TGTGCCAGCAGCTTTTCCCCGGGACTAGCGGGAGATCGGAACAATGAGCAGTTCTTC. Its translation: CASSFSPGLAGDRNNEQFF.

This clonotype was picked up many times. The rearrangement links TRBV4-1 to TRBJ2-2, with D possibly being TRBD1 (6 bases). V was shortened by 4 bases and J by 6 bases, with 15 bases between the two germline ends. This CDR3 region has 15 residues. CDR1 and CDR2 from the germline V gene are MGHRA and YSYEKL. Here the CDR3 reads CASSPRGGSAGELFF. CDR3 nucleotides: TGCGCCAGCAGCCCCAGGGGTGGTTCTGCCGGGGAGCTGTTTTTT.

This clonotype was detected ten times or more. The CDR3, as DNA: TGCAGTGCTAGAGATTTCCTGGCACCTCTGAACACTGAAGCTTTCTTT. Encoded protein: CSARDFLAPLNTEAFF. V and J are TRBV20-1 and TRBJ1-1, with D hard to call. CDR1 and CDR2 from the germline V gene are DFQATT and SNEGSKA (reference sequence). The CDR3 has 16 amino acids. Trimming removed 0 bases from V and 0 bases from J, with 14 bases in between.

This clonotype was counted ten times or more. This chain uses TRBV18 with TRBJ2-6; D gene unclear. The V gene lost 6 bases and the J gene lost 2 bases, with 5 bases spanning the gap. Germline CDR1 KGHSH, CDR2 LQKENI. The CDR3 is made up of 13 amino acids. The CDR3 is CASSSTGANVLTF. Written as DNA, the CDR3 is TGTGCCAGCTCGTCGACTGGGGCCAACGTCCTGACTTTC.

This clonotype occurred many times. CDR3 in DNA: TGTGCCAGCAGCTTAATGAGCGGCTACACCTTC. Its protein product is CASSLMSGYTF. The chain has TRBV7-2 and TRBJ1-2, with no clear D. CDR1 SGHTA and CDR2 FQGNSA come from the germline V gene. The V gene lost 2 bases and the J gene lost 8 bases, with 6 bases spanning the gap. CDR3 size: 11 residues.

This clonotype occurred many times. The chain recombines TRBV6-2 or TRBV6-3 with TRBJ2-2; TRBD2 might be the D (6 bases). This CDR3 is 17 amino acids long. Trimming took 0 bases from V and 6 from J, leaving 17 bases between them. Looked up from germline, CDR1 is MNHEY and CDR2 is SVGEGT. The CDR3 is CASSYSIGEVHAGELFF. Written as DNA, the CDR3 is TGTGCCAGCAGTTACTCGATAGGGGAGGTTCATGCCGGGGAGCTGTTTTTT.

This clonotype was found many times. The chain joins TRBV7-3 to TRBJ2-3; 9 bases are shared with TRBD2. Germline loops: CDR1 SGHTA, CDR2 FQGTGA. The length of the CDR3 is 17 residues. V shed 2 bases, J shed 5 bases, and the junction held 11 bases outside the gene matches. The CDR3 spells CASSLAGGGAYVDTQYF. The CDR3 bases are TGTGCCAGCAGCTTAGCTGGCGGGGGGGCCTATGTAGATACGCAGTATTTT. The variable domain in full, completed from reference TRBV7-3 and TRBJ2-3, reads GAGVSQTPSNKVTEKGKYVELRCDPISGHTALYWYRQSLGQGPEFLIYFQGTGAADDSGLPNDRFFAVRPEGSVSTLKIQRTERGDSAVYLCASSLAGGGAYVDTQYFGPGTRLTVL.

The table lists this clonotype with many counts. The chain has TRBV5-1 and TRBJ2-3; D unclear. Trimming removed 0 bases from V and 2 bases from J, with 7 bases in between. This CDR3 comprises 14 residues. From germline, CDR1 is SGHRS and CDR2 YFSETQ. CDR3 region: CASSLGAPTDTQYF. CDR3 sequence (DNA): TGCGCCAGCAGCTTGGGGGCCCCCACAGATACGCAGTATTTT.

This clonotype is labeled as medium-sized. The chain recombines TRBV5-1 with TRBJ1-1; D not resolved. Germline CDR1 SGHRS, CDR2 YFSETQ. CDR3 length equals 14 residues. The ends were cut back, 3 bases at V and 1 base at J, with 10 bases in the middle. CDR3: CASSSGQPNTEAFF. CDR3 DNA: TGCGCCAGCAGCTCCGGCCAGCCGAACACTGAAGCTTTCTTT. Complete variable domain (other parts from reference TRBV5-1 and TRBJ1-1): KAGVTQTPRYLIKTRGQQVTLSCSPISGHRSVSWYQQTPGQGLQFLFEYFSETQRNKGNFPGRFSGRQFSNSRSEMNVSTLELGDSALYLCASSSGQPNTEAFFGQGTRLTVV.

Turning to this clonotype: A read error may be the cause here, since a much bigger clone is one base away. The gene calls are TRBV6-2 or TRBV6-3 and TRBJ2-1; 8 bases match TRBD1. The V gene's germline CDR1 is MNHEY and CDR2 SVGEGT. The CDR3 spans 14 residues. V shed 6 bases, J shed 7 bases, and the junction held 8 bases outside the gene matches. The CDR3 reads CASRRAGGRNEQFF. The CDR3 bases are TGTGCCAGCAGGAGGGCAGGGGGCAGGAATGAGCAGTTCTTC.

This clonotype occurred many times. The rearrangement links TRBV5-1 to TRBJ2-7, with 8 bases identical to TRBD2. V was clipped by 4 bases and J by 1 base; unmatched bases: 7. The germline V gene encodes CDR1 SGHRS and CDR2 YFSETQ. The CDR3 covers 15 residues. The DNA of the CDR3 is TGCGCCAGCAGCCGGGGGGGGACATTATCCTACGAGCAGTACTTC. Its protein is CASSRGGTLSYEQYF.

This clonotype was seen ten or more times. The chain joins TRBV6-2 or TRBV6-3 to TRBJ2-7, with D hard to call. The germline V gene has CDR1 MNHEY and CDR2 SVGEGT. V lost 10 bases to trimming and J lost 5 bases, with 18 bases between them. The CDR3 spans 13 residues. The CDR3 loop is CATLDEWIHEQYF. The CDR3, as DNA: TGTGCCACTTTAGACGAGTGGATCCACGAGCAGTACTTC.

CDR3 sequence reads: CASSLGARWGDEQFF. Written as DNA, the CDR3 is TGTGCCAGCAGCTTGGGGGCTAGATGGGGTGATGAGCAGTTCTTC. This sequence joins TRBV5-5 and TRBJ2-1; no firm D call. V lost 0 bases, J lost 8 bases, and 15 bases lay in between. Germline V gene data show CDR1 as SGHKS and CDR2 as YYEKEE (reference sequence). The CDR3 has 15 residues.

There are many counts of this clonotype. The chain links TRBV29-1 to TRBJ2-7; D gene unclear. CDR1 and CDR2 (germline): SQVTM, ANQGSEA. V was clipped by 4 bases and J by 4 bases, with 11 bases between them. The CDR3 totals 12 residues. CDR3 sequence: CSVGMDWYEQYF. The CDR3 nucleotides read TGCAGCGTTGGAATGGATTGGTACGAGCAGTACTTC.

This clonotype was detected many times. The chain has TRBV6-2 or TRBV6-3 and TRBJ2-3; 9 bases align to TRBD2. Germline V gene data show CDR1 as MNHEY and CDR2 as SVGEGT. The CDR3 extends over 14 amino acids. The junction had 5 bases not matched to a gene; V was cut back by 4 bases and J by 6 bases. Here the CDR3 reads CASSFGLATDTQYF. CDR3 coding DNA: TGTGCCAGCAGTTTTGGACTAGCGACCGATACGCAGTATTTT.

The CDR3 region is CAIRATGGDTGELFF. Here the CDR3 DNA reads TGTGCCATCAGAGCGACAGGGGGCGACACCGGGGAGCTGTTTTTT. The chain has TRBV10-3 and TRBJ2-2; 10 bases fit TRBD1. Trimming took 6 bases from V and 3 from J; bases not matched to a gene: 4. The CDR3 consists of 15 residues. In germline, CDR1 is ENHRY, CDR2 SYGVKD.

This clonotype was seen repeatedly, ten times or more. This chain uses TRBV5-6 with TRBJ2-7; D remains ambiguous. Germline V gene lookup returns CDR1 SGHDT and CDR2 YYEEEE. The CDR3 consists of 16 residues. V lost 1 base and J 3 bases, leaving 17 bases between the germline ends. CDR3 sequence reads: CASSLRQAWAHYEQYF. In nucleotides, the CDR3 is TGTGCCAGCAGCTTGAGACAAGCGTGGGCCCACTACGAGCAGTACTTC.

The rearrangement links TRBV7-2 to TRBJ2-5; D not certain. The length of the CDR3 is 15 residues. Trimming removed 5 bases from V and 2 bases from J, with 15 bases in between. CDR1 and CDR2 (germline): SGHTA, FQGNSA. The CDR3 loop reads CASSPTLVQQETQYF. The CDR3 coding sequence is TGTGCCAGCAGCCCTACCCTGGTCCAACAAGAGACCCAGTACTTC. Together with reference TRBV7-2 and TRBJ2-5, the CDR3 gives the full variable domain: GAGVSQSPSNKVTEKGKDVELRCDPISGHTALYWYRQSLGQGLEFLIYFQGNSAPDKSGLPSDRFSAERTGGSVSTLTIQRTQQEDSAVYLCASSPTLVQQETQYFGPGTRLLVL.

This clonotype has a count of ten or more. The rearrangement uses TRBV27 and TRBJ2-7; 10 nucleotides agree with TRBD1. J gave up 6 bases and V 3 bases, and 8 bases lay outside the gene matches. Germline V CDR1 and CDR2: MNHEY, SMNVEV (reference sequence). There are 15 residues in the CDR3. Here the CDR3 reads CASSLFGQGVSEQYF. The DNA of the CDR3 is TGTGCCAGCAGTTTGTTTGGACAGGGGGTTAGCGAGCAGTACTTC.

Many counts were recorded for this clonotype. The chain joins TRBV20-1 to TRBJ2-7; D may be TRBD1 (5 bases). The V end lost 1 base, the J end lost 7 bases, and 14 bases lay between the germline ends. CDR3 size: 13 residues. CDR1 and CDR2 from the germline V gene are DFQATT and SNEGSKA (reference sequence). The CDR3 coding sequence is TGCAGTGCTAGAGCCACAGGTTCGCGGGAGCAGTACTTC. Residues: CSARATGSREQYF.

This clonotype was recorded at least ten times. The chain uses TRBV20-1 and TRBJ2-5, with D possibly TRBD1 on 5 matching bases. Per the germline V gene, CDR1 is DFQATT and CDR2 is SNEGSKA (reference sequence). This CDR3 has 15 residues. V was shortened by 3 bases and J by 1 base, with 15 bases between the two germline ends. CDR3 region: CSASIPRTIQETQYF. The DNA for the CDR3 is TGCAGTGCTAGTATCCCCCGGACAATCCAAGAGACCCAGTACTTC.

This clonotype qualifies as medium-sized (0.01 to 0.1%). V usage is TRBV3-1 and J usage is TRBJ2-2, with D possibly matching TRBD1 (6 bases). This CDR3 region has 15 residues. V shed 6 bases and J shed 1 base, with 12 bases lying between them. CDR1 is LGHDT, CDR2 YNNKEL, per germline (reference sequence). CDR3 amino acids: CASRRKGVNTGELFF. CDR3 bases: TGTGCCAGCAGACGCAAGGGGGTGAACACCGGGGAGCTGTTTTTT.

This clonotype was observed many times. CDR3 amino acids: CSVLPDRNSYEQYF. DNA of the CDR3: TGCAGCGTTCTGCCTGACAGGAACTCCTACGAGCAGTACTTC. The chain joins TRBV29-1 to TRBJ2-7; D is possibly TRBD1 (6 bases). The germline V and J ends were trimmed by 5 bases and 0 bases, with 14 bases remaining between them. The CDR3 covers 14 residues. Germline CDR1 is SQVTM and CDR2 is ANQGSEA.

This clonotype was detected ten times or more. CDR3 sequence (DNA): TGTGCCAGCAGGGACAGGGTGGAAGGTACCTACGAGCAGTACTTC. Its protein is CASRDRVEGTYEQYF. The chain uses TRBV4-2 and TRBJ2-7; 8 positions agree with TRBD1. Trimming took 6 bases from V and 2 from J; bases not matched to a gene: 9. Germline V gives CDR1 LGHNA, CDR2 YNFKEQ. This CDR3 region has 15 residues.

This clonotype showed up many times. V and J are TRBV4-1 and TRBJ2-5; the D gene is possibly TRBD2 (5 bases). CDR3 length: 17 residues. CDR1 is MGHRA and CDR2 is YSYEKL in the germline V gene. Trimming took off 0 bases at V and 1 base at J, with 15 bases between the two ends. CDR3 bases: TGCGCCAGCAGCCAAGAAGGAGGTCGGACCTTCCAAGAGACCCAGTACTTC. It encodes CASSQEGGRTFQETQYF.